The 6 T cell receptor beta chains presented below share a single source sample, sequenced in a study of cytomegalovirus exposure and HLA in healthy donors. The PCR employed 60 Vbeta primers together with 13 Jbeta primers. Libraries were prepared by immunoSEQ multiplex PCR; TCRdb keeps only in-frame clonotypes and omits some of them. The table lists around 140,000 clones, about four fifths of them singletons. The material sequenced was PBMCs. Receptor source: a man aged 18 to 35 in good health and CMV-seropositive.

V gene TRBV10-3 combines with J gene TRBJ1-1, with D uncertain. Trimming removed 0 bases at V and 0 bases at J, with 2 bases between. CDR3 length: 13 amino acids. From germline, CDR1 is ENHRY and CDR2 SYGVKD. The CDR3 is CAISESVNTEAFF. CDR3 sequence (DNA): TGTGCCATCAGTGAGTCCGTGAACACTGAAGCTTTCTTT.

V usage is TRBV7-6 and J usage is TRBJ2-1, with D maybe TRBD2 (6 bases). V was shortened by 8 bases and J by 7 bases, with 30 bases between the two germline ends. The germline CDR1 and CDR2 sequences are SGHVS and FNYEAQ. This CDR3 is 18 amino acids long. CDR3 residues: CASSKPGEQTGVGNEQFF. In nucleotides, the CDR3 is TGTGCCAGCTCGAAGCCGGGCGAACAGACGGGAGTGGGTAATGAGCAGTTCTTC.

V is TRBV6-1 and J is TRBJ1-4; D remains unclear. This CDR3 has 11 amino acids. CDR1 and CDR2 from the germline V gene are MNHNS and SASEGT. Trimming shortened V by 5 bases and J by 8 bases, and 6 bases separated the two germline ends. The CDR3 loop reads CASSRGEKLFF. The CDR3 DNA is TGTGCCAGCAGTCGAGGGGAAAAACTGTTTTTT.

The V call is TRBV28, the J call TRBJ1-4; D gene ambiguous. V lost 4 bases and J lost 6, with 15 bases in between. The CDR3 has 15 residues. CDR1 and CDR2 from the germline V gene are MDHEN and SYDVKM. The CDR3 DNA follows: TGTGCCAGCAGTTCTTTGGAGGCTTATTATGAAAAACTGTTTTTT. It is translated as CASSSLEAYYEKLFF.

The V gene is TRBV4-1, the J gene TRBJ2-7; 7 bases line up with TRBD2. J lost 2 bases, V lost 0 bases, and 7 bases had no gene match. Germline values: CDR1 MGHRA, CDR2 YSYEKL. The CDR3 contains 16 residues. The CDR3 sequence is CASSQDDGTKAYEQYF. CDR3 in DNA: TGCGCCAGCAGCCAAGATGACGGGACTAAGGCCTACGAGCAGTACTTC.

V gene TRBV28 combines with J gene TRBJ2-1, with TRBD2 matching 7 bases. CDR3 length equals 17 residues. Germline assignment: CDR1 MDHEN and CDR2 SYDVKM. V trimming: 2 bases; J trimming: 5 bases; junction bases outside the gene matches: 12. The CDR3, as DNA: TGTGCCAGCAGTTTAAGGGGAGGGCGGGAGAGGCACAATGAGCAGTTCTTC. Protein sequence: CASSLRGGRERHNEQFF.